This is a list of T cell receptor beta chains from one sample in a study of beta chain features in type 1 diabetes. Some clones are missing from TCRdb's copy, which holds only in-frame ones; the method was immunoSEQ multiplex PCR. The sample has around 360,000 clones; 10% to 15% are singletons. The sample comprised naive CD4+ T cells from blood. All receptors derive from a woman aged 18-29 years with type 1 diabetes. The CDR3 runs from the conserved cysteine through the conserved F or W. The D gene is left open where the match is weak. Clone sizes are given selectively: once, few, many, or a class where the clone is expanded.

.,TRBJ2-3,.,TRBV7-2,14,CASSLLRDTDTQYF,TGTGCCAGCAGCTTATTGAGGGACACAGATACGCAGTATTTT
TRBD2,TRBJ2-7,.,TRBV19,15,CASSPQRERDYEQYF,TGTGCCAGTAGTCCACAGCGGGAGAGGGATTACGAGCAGTACTTC
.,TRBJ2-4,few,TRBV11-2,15,CASRPRDLAKNIQYF,TGTGCCAGCAGACCCAGGGACTTAGCCAAAAACATTCAGTACTTC
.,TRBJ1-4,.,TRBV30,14,CAWSRVSTNEKLFF,TGTGCCTGGAGCCGGGTGTCAACTAATGAAAAACTGTTTTTT
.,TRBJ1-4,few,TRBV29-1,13,CSAIVPTNEKLFF,TGCAGCGCTATAGTACCAACTAATGAAAAACTGTTTTTT
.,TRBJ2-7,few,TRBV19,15,CASSLSGSSSYEQYF,TGTGCCAGTAGTTTGTCCGGGAGCAGCTCCTACGAGCAGTACTTC
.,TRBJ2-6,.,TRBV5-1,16,CASSLEPGTGANVLTF,TGCGCCAGCAGCTTGGAACCCGGGACTGGGGCCAACGTCCTGACTTTC
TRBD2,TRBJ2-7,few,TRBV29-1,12,CSPGLAAHEQYF,TGCAGCCCGGGACTAGCGGCCCACGAGCAGTACTTC
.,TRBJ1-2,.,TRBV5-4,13,CASSSQGQDGYTF,TGTGCCAGCAGCTCCCAGGGGCAGGATGGCTACACCTTC
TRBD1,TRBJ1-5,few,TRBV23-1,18,CASSQDRLMINSNQPQHF,TGCGCCAGCAGTCAGGACAGGCTAATGATTAATAGCAATCAGCCCCAGCATTTT
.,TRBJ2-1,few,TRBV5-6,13,CASSLISVYEQFF,TGTGCCAGCAGCTTGATCAGCGTCTATGAGCAGTTCTTC
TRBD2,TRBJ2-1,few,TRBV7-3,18,CASSLAPGGGLGPNEQFF,TGTGCCAGCAGCTTAGCTCCGGGGGGAGGGTTAGGCCCTAATGAGCAGTTCTTC
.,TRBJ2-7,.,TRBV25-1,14,CASSEWQAPSEQYF,TGTGCCAGCAGTGAATGGCAAGCGCCTAGCGAGCAGTACTTC
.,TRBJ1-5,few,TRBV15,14,CATSRDRRGQPQHF,TGTGCCACCAGCAGAGATAGGCGGGGTCAGCCCCAGCATTTT
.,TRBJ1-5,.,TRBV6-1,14,CASSDRASNQPQHF,TGTGCCAGCAGTGACAGGGCAAGCAATCAGCCCCAGCATTTT
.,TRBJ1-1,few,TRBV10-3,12,CAISGADASAFF,TGTGCCATCAGTGGGGCTGATGCGTCAGCTTTCTTT
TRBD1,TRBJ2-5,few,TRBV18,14,CASSPRGQGETQYF,TGTGCCAGCTCACCACGGGGACAGGGAGAGACCCAGTACTTC
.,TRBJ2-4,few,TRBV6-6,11,CASSPGNIQYF,TGTGCCAGCAGTCCCGGGAACATTCAGTACTTC
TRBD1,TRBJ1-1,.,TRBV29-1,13,CSVSGTANTEAFF,TGCAGCGTTTCCGGGACAGCTAACACTGAAGCTTTCTTT
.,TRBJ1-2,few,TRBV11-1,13,CASSYGQGYGYTF,TGTGCCAGCAGCTACGGGCAGGGCTACGGCTACACCTTC
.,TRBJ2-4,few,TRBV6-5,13,CASSYVRWGQQYF,TGTGCCAGCAGTTACGTGCGTTGGGGGCAACAGTACTTC
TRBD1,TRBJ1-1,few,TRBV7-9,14,CASSPGQGNTEAFF,TGTGCCAGCAGCCCGGGACAGGGCAACACTGAAGCTTTCTTT
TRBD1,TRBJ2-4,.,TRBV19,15,CASSRQGAAKNIQYF,TGTGCCAGTAGTCGACAGGGGGCGGCCAAAAACATTCAGTACTTC
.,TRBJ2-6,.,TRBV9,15,CASHQGGSGANVLTF,TGTGCCAGCCACCAAGGGGGCTCTGGGGCCAACGTCCTGACTTTC
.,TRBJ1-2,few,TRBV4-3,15,CASSQGGGRVVGYTF,TGCGCCAGCAGCCAAGGCGGGGGGCGCGTTGTTGGCTACACCTTC
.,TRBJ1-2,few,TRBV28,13,CASSFGGSYGYTF,TGTGCCAGCAGTTTTGGGGGGAGCTATGGCTACACCTTC
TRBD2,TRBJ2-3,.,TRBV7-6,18,CASSRVLAGGPSGDTQYF,TGTGCCAGCAGCCGAGTCCTAGCGGGGGGGCCCTCCGGGGATACGCAGTATTTT
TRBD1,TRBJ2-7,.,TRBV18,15,CASSRGTGESYEQYF,TGTGCCAGCTCACGCGGGACAGGAGAATCCTACGAGCAGTACTTC
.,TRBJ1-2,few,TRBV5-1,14,CASRAGETSYGYTF,TGCGCCAGCAGGGCGGGCGAGACGAGCTATGGCTACACCTTC
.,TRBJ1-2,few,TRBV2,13,CASMQGPNYGYTF,TGTGCCAGCATGCAGGGGCCTAACTATGGCTACACCTTC
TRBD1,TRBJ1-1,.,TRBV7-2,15,CASTPTTGIDTEAFF,TGTGCCAGCACCCCAACGACAGGGATAGACACTGAAGCTTTCTTT
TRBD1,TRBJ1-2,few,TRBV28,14,CASSQRDRRIGYTF,TGTGCCAGCAGCCAGAGGGACAGGAGGATCGGCTACACCTTC
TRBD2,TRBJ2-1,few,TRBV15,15,CATSRNRGGYNEQFF,TGTGCCACCAGCAGAAATCGCGGGGGCTACAATGAGCAGTTCTTC
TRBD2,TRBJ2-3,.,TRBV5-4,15,CASSLSGRATDTQYF,TGTGCCAGCAGCTTGAGCGGGAGGGCGACAGATACGCAGTATTTT
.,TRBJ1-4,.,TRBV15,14,CATSREGIGGKLFF,TGTGCCACCAGCAGGGAAGGGATTGGAGGAAAACTGTTTTTT
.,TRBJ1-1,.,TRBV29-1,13,CSGREQGNTEAFF,TGCAGCGGAAGAGAACAGGGGAACACTGAAGCTTTCTTT
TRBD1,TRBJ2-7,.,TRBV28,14,CASSLPRDSYEQYF,TGTGCCAGCAGTTTGCCCAGGGACAGCTACGAGCAGTACTTC
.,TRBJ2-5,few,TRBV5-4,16,CASSPRQIMYQETQYF,TGTGCCAGCAGCCCCCGACAGATTATGTACCAAGAGACCCAGTACTTC
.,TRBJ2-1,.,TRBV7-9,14,CASSLGLTYNEQFF,TGTGCCAGCAGCCTCGGACTGACCTACAATGAGCAGTTCTTC
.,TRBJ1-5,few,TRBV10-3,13,CAISESHGPPQHF,TGTGCCATCAGTGAGTCGCACGGTCCGCCCCAGCATTTT
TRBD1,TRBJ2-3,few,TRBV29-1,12,CSWSTGADTQYF,TGCAGCTGGTCGACAGGGGCAGATACGCAGTATTTT